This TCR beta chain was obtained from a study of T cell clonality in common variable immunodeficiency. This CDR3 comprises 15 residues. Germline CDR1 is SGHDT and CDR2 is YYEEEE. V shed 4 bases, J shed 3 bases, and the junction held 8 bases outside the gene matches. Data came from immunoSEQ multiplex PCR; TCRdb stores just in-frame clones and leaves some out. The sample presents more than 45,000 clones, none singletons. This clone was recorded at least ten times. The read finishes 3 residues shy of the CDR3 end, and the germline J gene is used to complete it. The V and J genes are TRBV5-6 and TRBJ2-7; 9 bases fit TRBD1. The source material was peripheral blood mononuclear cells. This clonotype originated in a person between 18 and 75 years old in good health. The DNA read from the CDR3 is TGTGCCAGCAGCGACGACAGGGGGAGAGGCTACGAG. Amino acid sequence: CASSDDRGRGYE. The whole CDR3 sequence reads CASSDDRGRGYEQYF.